A single sample gave rise to the 15 T cell receptor beta chains below, sequenced in a study of control samples from healthy donors and cancer patients. Clones were read by immunoSEQ multiplex PCR, and TCRdb kept only the in-frame ones, dropping some. Of approximately 220,000 clones in the sample, roughly 94% were seen once. The sequencing input was blood. All receptors come from a man aged 45-65 years in good health.

This chain joins TRBV5-1 and TRBJ2-5; D is uncertain. The CDR3 consists of 14 residues. V was pared by 1 base and J by 1 base, with 8 bases between. CDR1 is SGHRS, CDR2 YFSETQ, per germline. CDR3 sequence reads: CASSLPDAQETQYF. The CDR3 coding sequence is TGCGCCAGCAGCTTGCCAGACGCCCAAGAGACCCAGTACTTC.

The chain links TRBV3-1 (or the pseudogene TRBV3-2) to TRBJ1-4, with no clear D. Trimming shortened V by 5 bases and J by 0 bases, and 13 bases separated the two germline ends. The CDR3 sequence is 16 residues long. The germline V gene has CDR1 LGHDT and CDR2 YNNKEL (reference sequence). The CDR3 DNA reads as TGTGCCAGCAGCTCCACCCTAGCCGCAACTAATGAAAAACTGTTTTTT. It specifies CASSSTLAATNEKLFF.

This chain joins TRBV7-3 and TRBJ2-5; D gene unclear. Trimming removed 4 bases from V and 0 bases from J, with 6 bases in between. The CDR3 has 13 residues. Germline V gene sequence: CDR1 SGHTA, CDR2 FQGTGA. DNA of the CDR3: TGTGCCAGCAGCTCACAGTACCAAGAGACCCAGTACTTC. Amino acids: CASSSQYQETQYF. Combining the CDR3 with reference TRBV7-3 and TRBJ2-5 gives the whole variable domain GAGVSQTPSNKVTEKGKYVELRCDPISGHTALYWYRQSLGQGPEFLIYFQGTGAADDSGLPNDRFFAVRPEGSVSTLKIQRTERGDSAVYLCASSSQYQETQYFGPGTRLLVL.

The V gene is TRBV2, the J gene TRBJ2-3; a possible D gene is TRBD1 (6 bases). Germline CDR1 SNHLY, CDR2 FYNNEI. V lost 4 bases and J lost 6, with 17 bases in between. This CDR3 contains 15 residues. The CDR3 DNA follows: TGTGCCAGCAGTGTACAGGGTATTTCTACGGATACGCAGTATTTT. Protein product: CASSVQGISTDTQYF. The entire variable domain, with the rest obtained from reference TRBV2 and TRBJ2-3, is as follows: EPEVTQTPSHQVTQMGQEVILRCVPISNHLYFYWYRQILGQKVEFLVSFYNNEISEKSEIFDDQFSVERPDGSNFTLKIRSTKLEDSAMYFCASSVQGISTDTQYFGPGTRLTVL.

V is TRBV27 and J is TRBJ1-1; TRBD1 agrees at 9 bases. With 5 bases clipped from V and 4 bases from J, the junction kept 14 bases outside the gene matches. Germline loops: CDR1 MNHEY, CDR2 SMNVEV (reference sequence). CDR3 length equals 17 residues. CDR3 sequence (DNA): TGTGCCAGCAGTCGTCCCGGGACAGGGTTGATGGGCACTGAAGCTTTCTTT. It encodes CASSRPGTGLMGTEAFF.

The gene calls are TRBV2 and TRBJ1-2; no reliable D call. V was cut by 6 bases and J by 1 base, with 9 bases left in between. The germline CDR1 and CDR2 sequences are SNHLY and FYNNEI. The CDR3 has 13 residues. The CDR3 DNA is TGTGCCAGCAGCCCCAGAGTTAACTATGGCTACACCTTC. Protein: CASSPRVNYGYTF.

The rearrangement uses TRBV10-3 and TRBJ1-1; D perhaps matches TRBD1 (6 bases). The CDR3 is 14 residues long. V lost 4 bases and J lost 6, with 15 bases in between. Germline CDR1 and CDR2: ENHRY and SYGVKD. The CDR3 DNA is TGTGCCATCAGTGGGACAGCCACCCGGGCTGAAGCTTTCTTT. Protein product: CAISGTATRAEAFF.

The DNA of the CDR3 is TGTGCCAGCTCACCTCAGGGGCCTCGGACCGGGGAGCTGTTTTTT. Amino acid sequence: CASSPQGPRTGELFF. V usage is TRBV18 and J usage is TRBJ2-2, with D tentatively TRBD1 (6 bases). V lost 3 bases and J lost 5, with 13 bases in between. This CDR3 is built from 15 residues. Germline V gene data show CDR1 as KGHSH and CDR2 as LQKENI.

The chain carries TRBV3-1 (or the pseudogene TRBV3-2) and TRBJ2-5; D is perhaps TRBD1 or TRBD2 (5 bases each). V gave up 4 bases and J gave up 5 bases, with 14 bases separating them. CDR3 length equals 14 residues. Germline CDR1 LGHDT, CDR2 YNNKEL (reference sequence). The CDR3 bases are TGTGCCAGCAGCCTCCCCGGGGCAGACGAGACCCAGTACTTC. This encodes CASSLPGADETQYF.

The V and J genes are TRBV7-2 and TRBJ1-2; D gene unclear. Germline CDR1 reads SGHTA; CDR2 reads FQGNSA. The CDR3 is 13 residues long. The V end lost 3 bases, the J end lost 4 bases, and 9 bases lay between the germline ends. Here the CDR3 DNA reads TGTGCCAGCAGCTTGAGGATATCCTATGGCTACACCTTC. Its translation is CASSLRISYGYTF.

This rearrangement joins TRBV30 to TRBJ1-2, with 9 bases fitting TRBD1. Losses at the gene ends were 7 bases for V and 6 bases for J; bases not matched to a gene: 9. Germline V gene lookup returns CDR1 GTSNPN and CDR2 SVGIG (reference sequence). This CDR3 has 13 residues. The CDR3 nucleotides are TGTGCCTTTTACACAGGGGGCAAGGATGGCTACACCTTC. This sequence encodes CAFYTGGKDGYTF.

The rearrangement links TRBV5-1 to TRBJ2-6; 7 nucleotides agree with TRBD1. The J segment lost 0 bases and the V segment lost 0 bases, leaving 6 bases of the junction unmatched. The germline V gene has CDR1 SGHRS and CDR2 YFSETQ. The CDR3 loop spans 18 amino acids. The CDR3 coding sequence is TGCGCCAGCAGCTTGGGGACAGGTTCTAACTCTGGGGCCAACGTCCTGACTTTC. This encodes CASSLGTGSNSGANVLTF. Drawing the rest from reference TRBV5-1 and TRBJ2-6, the complete variable domain is KAGVTQTPRYLIKTRGQQVTLSCSPISGHRSVSWYQQTPGQGLQFLFEYFSETQRNKGNFPGRFSGRQFSNSRSEMNVSTLELGDSALYLCASSLGTGSNSGANVLTFGAGSRLTVL.

The rearrangement uses TRBV5-1 and TRBJ2-5; D is perhaps TRBD1 (6 bases). There are 16 residues in the CDR3. CDR1 and CDR2 from the germline V gene are SGHRS and YFSETQ. V shed 3 bases and J shed 4 bases, with 19 bases lying between them. The CDR3 region is CASSSYLTGSGETQYF. As DNA, the CDR3 is TGCGCCAGCAGCTCCTATTTGACAGGCTCAGGAGAGACCCAGTACTTC.

This chain joins TRBV10-3 and TRBJ1-2; D is unclear. V shed 2 bases and J shed 4 bases, with 5 bases lying between them. CDR1 ENHRY and CDR2 SYGVKD come from the germline V gene. The length of the CDR3 is 12 residues. The CDR3 protein is CAISEEGYGYTF. DNA for the CDR3: TGTGCCATCAGTGAGGAGGGCTATGGCTACACCTTC.

This chain joins TRBV29-1 and TRBJ1-5, with a tentative D call TRBD1 (5 bases). The CDR3 is made up of 12 amino acids. Germline CDR1 reads SQVTM; CDR2 reads ANQGSEA. The ends were cut back, 7 bases at V and 7 bases at J, with 14 bases in the middle. Here the CDR3 DNA reads TGCAGCGCGGGGGGTGAGGGGCAGCCCCAGCATTTT. It translates to CSAGGEGQPQHF. The whole variable domain, remainder taken from reference TRBV29-1 and TRBJ1-5, is SAVISQKPSRDICQRGTSLTIQCQVDSQVTMMFWYRQQPGQSLTLIATANQGSEATYESGFVIDKFPISRPNLTFSTLTVSNMSPEDSSIYLCSAGGEGQPQHFGDGTRLSIL.